The following is a TCR beta chain sequence with its context. Its antigen is unknown. This entry comes from a study of T cell responses to AZD1222 COVID-19 vaccine. Germline CDR1 and CDR2: MNHEY and SMNVEV (reference sequence). J gave up 4 bases and V 4 bases, and 6 bases lay outside the gene matches. This CDR3 has 15 amino acids. Notes on the study in general: The donor cohort was predominantly white British with a female majority, and clonal diversity may have been underestimated.

Here immunoSEQ multiplex PCR was the method, and the copy in TCRdb shows in-frame clones only, minus some. The sample lists 100,000 to 130,000 clones, roughly 90% occurring once. The chain has TRBV27 and TRBJ2-2, with TRBD1 matching 7 bases. The clonotype originates from an adult who received the AZD1222 COVID-19 vaccine. This specimen was peripheral blood, taken 28 days after the second AZD1222 dose. This chain's CDR3 is CASSSRGRATGELFF. The DNA for the CDR3 is TGTGCCAGCAGTTCAAGGGGGCGAGCCACCGGGGAGCTGTTTTTT.